The rows below give T cell receptor beta chains drawn from one sample of a study of cytomegalovirus exposure and HLA in healthy donors. Method: immunoSEQ multiplex PCR; TCRdb's copy keeps in-frame clones and lacks some. The profile shows roughly 100,000 clones, roughly 9.4% of them singletons. The sequenced sample was PBMCs. These receptors were obtained from a man aged 50-59 years in good health and CMV-seropositive. Both conserved end residues are part of each CDR3. The D gene is left open where the match is weak. Size values are once, few and many counts, or a class for expanded clones, and some rows have none.

J: TRBJ1-1
size: -
D: -
V: TRBV19
DNA: TGTGCCAGTAGTATTCGTCCTATGGGGGGACGGAACACTGAAGCTTTCTTT
CDR3: CASSIRPMGGRNTEAFF

J: TRBJ2-2
size: few
D: -
V: TRBV5-1
DNA: TGCGCCAGCAGCCCTGACTTCGACCCCGGGGAGCTGTTTTTT
CDR3: CASSPDFDPGELFF

J: TRBJ2-7
size: few
D: TRBD1
V: TRBV6-1
DNA: TGTGCCAGCAACCTACAGGGACAGGGTCGGGAGCAGTACTTC
CDR3: CASNLQGQGREQYF

J: TRBJ1-4
size: -
D: -
V: TRBV28
DNA: TGTGCCAGCAGCCCGGCCGGGAAACTGTTTTTT
CDR3: CASSPAGKLFF

J: TRBJ2-1
size: few
D: -
V: TRBV29-1
DNA: TGCAGCGTTGCGGCTAGCAGGTTGAATGAGCAGTTCTTC
CDR3: CSVAASRLNEQFF

J: TRBJ1-2
size: few
D: TRBD1
V: TRBV27
DNA: TGTGCCAGCAGTCCCCGACAGGGACCCTATGGCTACACCTTC
CDR3: CASSPRQGPYGYTF

J: TRBJ2-7
size: few
D: -
V: TRBV11-2
DNA: TGTGCCAGCAGCCCAGATCGGGTATCCGGGGCCTACGAGCAGTACTTC
CDR3: CASSPDRVSGAYEQYF

J: TRBJ1-5
size: few
D: -
V: TRBV5-6
DNA: TGTGCCAGCAGCTTGATCCCCTACAATCAGCCCCAGCATTTT
CDR3: CASSLIPYNQPQHF

J: TRBJ2-5
size: few
D: TRBD2
V: TRBV27
DNA: TGTGCCAGCAGTCTAACCGGGACTAGGGCTCCCCAGTACTTC
CDR3: CASSLTGTRAPQYF

J: TRBJ1-6
size: few
D: TRBD1
V: TRBV15
DNA: TGTGCCACCAGCAGTGGGACAGGGAATAATTCACCCCTCCACTTT
CDR3: CATSSGTGNNSPLHF

J: TRBJ1-5
size: -
D: -
V: TRBV2
DNA: TGTGCCAGCAGTGAGGAGAGCAATCAGCCCCAGCATTTT
CDR3: CASSEESNQPQHF

J: TRBJ2-7
size: few
D: TRBD2
V: TRBV6-6
DNA: TGTGCCAGCAGTCGGACTAGCGGGGCCTACGAGCAGTACTTC
CDR3: CASSRTSGAYEQYF

J: TRBJ2-7
size: -
D: TRBD1
V: TRBV25-1
DNA: TGTGCCAGCAGTCCGGGACAGGGGAACGAGCAGTACTTC
CDR3: CASSPGQGNEQYF

J: TRBJ2-1
size: few
D: TRBD2
V: TRBV27
DNA: TGTGCCAGCAGTTCCCCAGCGGGATTTATCGATGAGCAGTTCTTC
CDR3: CASSSPAGFIDEQFF

J: TRBJ1-5
size: few
D: -
V: TRBV21-1
DNA: TGTGCCAGCCAGGACAGTGTTCAGGCGTATCAGCCCCAGCATTTT
CDR3: CASQDSVQAYQPQHF

J: TRBJ1-2
size: -
D: -
V: TRBV29-1
DNA: TGCAGCGTTGAGGTGAGCTATGGCTACACCTTC
CDR3: CSVEVSYGYTF

J: TRBJ1-1
size: few
D: -
V: TRBV10-3
DNA: TGTGCCATCGTGAAGGGGCTGAACACTGAAGCTTTCTTT
CDR3: CAIVKGLNTEAFF

J: TRBJ2-5
size: -
D: -
V: TRBV29-1
DNA: TGCAGCGTTGCGAGCGGCCAAGAGACCCAGTACTTC
CDR3: CSVASGQETQYF

J: TRBJ2-1
size: few
D: -
V: TRBV29-1
DNA: TGCAGCGTTGAAGTCTTCCGGGACAAGCTAATGGACAATCTTTACAATGAGCAGTTCTTC
CDR3: CSVEVFRDKLMDNLYNEQFF

J: TRBJ2-6
size: few
D: -
V: TRBV9
DNA: TGTGCCAGCAGCGTCCTAGGGGGGGCGAACTCTGGGGCCAACGTCCTGACTTTC
CDR3: CASSVLGGANSGANVLTF

J: TRBJ2-4
size: -
D: TRBD2
V: TRBV5-6
DNA: TGTGCCAGCAGCCTAGGGACTAGCGGGGGTTGGGACAAAAACATTCAGTACTTC
CDR3: CASSLGTSGGWDKNIQYF

J: TRBJ2-3
size: few
D: -
V: TRBV19
DNA: TGTGCCAGTGGCGGGTTACGCACAGATACGCAGTATTTT
CDR3: CASGGLRTDTQYF

J: TRBJ1-6
size: few
D: -
V: TRBV4-2
DNA: TGTGCCAGCAGCCAAGGGGCAGGTCTTAATTCACCCCTCCACTTT
CDR3: CASSQGAGLNSPLHF

J: TRBJ1-1
size: few
D: TRBD1
V: TRBV27
DNA: TGTGCCAGCAGTTTAATAGGACAGGGGAACACTGAAGCTTTCTTT
CDR3: CASSLIGQGNTEAFF

J: TRBJ2-1
size: few
D: -
V: TRBV7-2
DNA: TGTGCCAGCAGCCCGAGGCCCCACGGACAGTACAATGAGCAGTTCTTC
CDR3: CASSPRPHGQYNEQFF

J: TRBJ1-1
size: few
D: TRBD1
V: TRBV28
DNA: TGTGCCAGCAGTCACAGACAGGGGTACACTGAAGCTTTCTTT
CDR3: CASSHRQGYTEAFF

J: TRBJ1-1
size: -
D: TRBD1
V: TRBV5-1
DNA: TGCGCCAGCAGCTCTGGGACAGGAAAGACTGAAGCTTTCTTT
CDR3: CASSSGTGKTEAFF

J: TRBJ1-1
size: -
D: TRBD1
V: TRBV28
DNA: TGTGCCAGCGGGGGTCAGGGGGCTGGGCTCAACACTGAAGCTTTCTTT
CDR3: CASGGQGAGLNTEAFF

J: TRBJ1-1
size: -
D: -
V: TRBV19
DNA: TGTGCCAGTAGTATCCGGCAGGGTCAAGAATTCTTT
CDR3: CASSIRQGQEFF

J: TRBJ1-5
size: -
D: TRBD1
V: TRBV28
DNA: TGTGCCAGCAGATCGACAGGGAACCAGCCCCAGCATTTT
CDR3: CASRSTGNQPQHF

J: TRBJ2-1
size: few
D: TRBD2
V: TRBV2
DNA: TGTGCCAGCACCCGAATAGCGGGGGAGCAGTTCTTC
CDR3: CASTRIAGEQFF

J: TRBJ1-3
size: few
D: TRBD1
V: TRBV28
DNA: TGTGCCAGCACCTTCTTGGGGACAGCCTCTGGAAACACCATATATTTT
CDR3: CASTFLGTASGNTIYF

J: TRBJ2-6
size: -
D: -
V: TRBV7-3
DNA: TGTGCCAGCAGCTTTACAGGGAACGGGGCCAACGTCCTGACTTTC
CDR3: CASSFTGNGANVLTF

J: TRBJ2-7
size: -
D: TRBD2
V: TRBV13
DNA: TGTGCCAGCAGCTTAGGTCAGGGTAGCGGGACCTCGTTTCCTTTCGAGCAGTACTTC
CDR3: CASSLGQGSGTSFPFEQYF

J: TRBJ2-5
size: few
D: -
V: TRBV9
DNA: TGTGCCAGCAGTCTCCAAGAGACCCAGTACTTC
CDR3: CASSLQETQYF

J: TRBJ2-1
size: -
D: -
V: TRBV10-3
DNA: TGTGCCATCAGTGGTGTTTCGGAGCGAGAGCAGTTCTTC
CDR3: CAISGVSEREQFF

J: TRBJ1-1
size: -
D: TRBD1
V: TRBV9
DNA: TGTGCCAGCAGCCCCCAACAGGGGGCTAGGACTGAAGCTTTCTTT
CDR3: CASSPQQGARTEAFF

J: TRBJ2-5
size: -
D: -
V: TRBV28
DNA: TGTGCCAGCAGTTTCGTCCAGCAAGAGACCCAGTACTTC
CDR3: CASSFVQQETQYF

J: TRBJ1-1
size: few
D: -
V: TRBV7-2
DNA: TGTGCCAGCAGCCTCCGGTTGGGGGAGGGGTTACCGAACACTGAAGCTTTCTTT
CDR3: CASSLRLGEGLPNTEAFF

J: TRBJ1-1
size: -
D: TRBD1
V: TRBV6-1
DNA: TGTGCCAGCAATGACAGGGGGAACACTGAAGCTTTCTTT
CDR3: CASNDRGNTEAFF

J: TRBJ2-7
size: few
D: -
V: TRBV6-5
DNA: TGTGCCAGCAGGACGGGAATTCTCGAGCAGTACTTC
CDR3: CASRTGILEQYF

J: TRBJ2-7
size: -
D: -
V: TRBV7-8
DNA: TGTGCCAACCAAGCAACTAGCAGGTACGAGCAGTACTTC
CDR3: CANQATSRYEQYF

J: TRBJ2-3
size: -
D: -
V: TRBV15
DNA: TGTGCCACCAGCAGAGACCCCAGTACCCGCACAGATACGCAGTATTTT
CDR3: CATSRDPSTRTDTQYF

J: TRBJ2-7
size: -
D: TRBD2
V: TRBV5-1
DNA: TGCGCCAGCAGCTCCTCCCTGACTAGCGGGAGGGCTACCCCTGATAACTACGAGCAGTACTTC
CDR3: CASSSSLTSGRATPDNYEQYF

J: TRBJ2-5
size: few
D: -
V: TRBV5-1
DNA: TGCGCCAGCAGCTTGTGGGGCTGGGACAAAGAGACCCAGTACTTC
CDR3: CASSLWGWDKETQYF

J: TRBJ2-3
size: few
D: TRBD2
V: TRBV19
DNA: TGTGCCAGTAGTATAGATGGAGCGGGAGGTACATTAGATACGCAGTATTTT
CDR3: CASSIDGAGGTLDTQYF

J: TRBJ2-5
size: few
D: -
V: TRBV18
DNA: TGTGCCAGCTCACCCCTAGTCACAACCGAGACCCAGTACTTC
CDR3: CASSPLVTTETQYF

J: TRBJ1-5
size: -
D: TRBD1
V: TRBV7-9
DNA: TGTGCCAGCAGCCCGATCGACAGGGGCAATCAGCCCCAGCATTTT
CDR3: CASSPIDRGNQPQHF

J: TRBJ2-1
size: few
D: -
V: TRBV30
DNA: TGTGCCTGGAGCCCAGGATTGCGCAATGAGCAGTTCTTC
CDR3: CAWSPGLRNEQFF

J: TRBJ1-6
size: -
D: -
V: TRBV4-1
DNA: TGCGCCAGCAGCCAACTTACACAGGGAAGCTCCTATAATTCACCCCTCCACTTT
CDR3: CASSQLTQGSSYNSPLHF

J: TRBJ1-5
size: -
D: -
V: TRBV27
DNA: TGTGCCAGCAGTTTAAGTTCCCAGGGTGGTAGCAATCAGCCCCAGCATTTT
CDR3: CASSLSSQGGSNQPQHF

J: TRBJ1-4
size: -
D: -
V: TRBV6-6
DNA: TGTGCCAGCAGTTACTCGCGACAGAGAAATGAAAAACTGTTTTTT
CDR3: CASSYSRQRNEKLFF

J: TRBJ1-2
size: -
D: -
V: TRBV28
DNA: TGTGCCAGCAGTTCCGGGACAACCACCTATGGCTACACCTTC
CDR3: CASSSGTTTYGYTF

J: TRBJ1-1
size: few
D: -
V: TRBV25-1
DNA: TGTGCCAGCATGGGAGATTGGGCCTATGAAGCTTTCTTT
CDR3: CASMGDWAYEAFF